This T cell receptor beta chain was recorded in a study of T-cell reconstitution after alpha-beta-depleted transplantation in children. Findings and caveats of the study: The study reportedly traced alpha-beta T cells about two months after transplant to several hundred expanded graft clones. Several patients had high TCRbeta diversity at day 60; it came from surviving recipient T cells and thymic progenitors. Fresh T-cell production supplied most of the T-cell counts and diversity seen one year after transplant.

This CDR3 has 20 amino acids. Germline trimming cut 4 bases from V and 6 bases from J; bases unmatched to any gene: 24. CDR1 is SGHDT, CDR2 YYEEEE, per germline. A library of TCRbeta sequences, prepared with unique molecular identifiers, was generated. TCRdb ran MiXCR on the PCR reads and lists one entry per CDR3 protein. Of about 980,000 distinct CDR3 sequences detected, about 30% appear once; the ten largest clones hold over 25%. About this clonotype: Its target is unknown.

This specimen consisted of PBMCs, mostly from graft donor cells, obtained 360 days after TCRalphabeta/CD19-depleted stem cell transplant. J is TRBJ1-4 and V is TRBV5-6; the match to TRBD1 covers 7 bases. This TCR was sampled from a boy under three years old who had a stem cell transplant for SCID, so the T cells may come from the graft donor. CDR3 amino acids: CASSLGSAGGYATAYEKLFF. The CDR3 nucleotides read TGTGCCAGCAGCCTGGGGTCGGCAGGGGGTTATGCGACCGCGTATGAAAAACTGTTTTTT. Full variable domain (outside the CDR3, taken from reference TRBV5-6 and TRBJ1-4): DAGVTQSPTHLIKTRGQQVTLRCSPKSGHDTVSWYQQALGQGPQFIFQYYEEEERQRGNFPDRFSGHQFPNYSSELNVNALLLGDSALYLCASSLGSAGGYATAYEKLFFGSGTQLSVL.